This is a list of T cell receptor beta chains from one sample in a study of T-cell reconstitution after alpha-beta-depleted transplantation in children. Via MiXCR, TCRdb re-called the PCR reads, giving one row per CDR3 protein. The sample lists hundreds of thousands of distinct CDR3 sequences, approximately 10% occurring once. The material sequenced was PBMCs from the stem cell graft donor, taken from the stem cell graft. The receptors come from a human donor who donated a stem cell graft to a child with acute lymphoblastic leukemia. CDR3s include the opening cysteine and the closing phenylalanine or tryptophan. Fields, in order: D gene, clone size, V gene, J gene, CDR3 protein, CDR3 DNA. The D gene is left open where the match is weak. Clone size is stated in some rows and not others, as once, few, many or a class when expanded.

d_gene: -; abundance: -; v_gene: TRBV19; j_gene: TRBJ1-4; CDR3aa: CASSIVLRSPAINEKLFF; CDR3nt: TGTGCCAGTAGTATAGTTCTACGGTCCCCCGCGATTAATGAAAAACTGTTTTTT
d_gene: -; abundance: -; v_gene: TRBV27; j_gene: TRBJ2-1; CDR3aa: CASTASGQPYNEQFF; CDR3nt: TGTGCCAGCACGGCTTCTGGGCAGCCGTACAATGAGCAGTTCTTC
d_gene: TRBD2; abundance: -; v_gene: TRBV10-3; j_gene: TRBJ2-1; CDR3aa: CAISESTGGSYNEQFF; CDR3nt: TGTGCCATCAGTGAGTCGACGGGGGGGTCGTACAATGAGCAGTTCTTC
d_gene: TRBD1; abundance: -; v_gene: TRBV29-1; j_gene: TRBJ1-1; CDR3aa: CSAQGQGTEAFF; CDR3nt: TGCAGCGCTCAGGGACAGGGCACTGAAGCTTTCTTT
d_gene: TRBD1; abundance: few; v_gene: TRBV5-1; j_gene: TRBJ2-5; CDR3aa: CVSSLGNRGEETQYF; CDR3nt: TGCGTAAGCAGCTTGGGAAACAGGGGGGAAGAGACCCAGTACTTC
d_gene: TRBD1; abundance: few; v_gene: TRBV6-1; j_gene: TRBJ1-5; CDR3aa: CATSTREGASNQPQHF; CDR3nt: TGTGCCACCAGTACGAGGGAGGGGGCCAGCAATCAGCCCCAGCATTTT
d_gene: -; abundance: many; v_gene: TRBV5-1; j_gene: TRBJ2-3; CDR3aa: CASSLGESTDTQYF; CDR3nt: TGCGCCAGCAGCTTGGGAGAGAGTACAGATACGCAGTATTTT
d_gene: -; abundance: -; v_gene: TRBV12-3/TRBV12-4; j_gene: TRBJ1-2; CDR3aa: CASSPRDIGYGYTF; CDR3nt: TGTGCCAGCAGCCCACGGGACATCGGCTATGGCTACACCTTC
d_gene: TRBD1; abundance: -; v_gene: TRBV12-3/TRBV12-4; j_gene: TRBJ1-1; CDR3aa: CASSGHGQGSGQGAFF; CDR3nt: TGTGCCAGCAGCGGACACGGACAGGGGAGTGGCCAGGGAGCTTTCTTT
d_gene: -; abundance: -; v_gene: TRBV7-9; j_gene: TRBJ2-3; CDR3aa: CALLGLRSPDTQYF; CDR3nt: TGTGCCCTCCTAGGTCTGCGCAGCCCGGATACGCAGTATTTT
d_gene: -; abundance: many; v_gene: TRBV7-2; j_gene: TRBJ2-5; CDR3aa: CASTKLEETQYF; CDR3nt: TGTGCCAGCACCAAACTAGAAGAGACCCAGTACTTC
d_gene: -; abundance: few; v_gene: TRBV7-9; j_gene: TRBJ1-4; CDR3aa: CASSHGTLGEKLFF; CDR3nt: TGTGCCAGCAGCCACGGGACCCTGGGGGAAAAACTGTTTTTT
d_gene: -; abundance: many; v_gene: TRBV2; j_gene: TRBJ2-2; CDR3aa: CASSLDSANTGELFF; CDR3nt: TGTGCCAGCAGTTTGGACAGCGCGAACACCGGGGAGCTGTTTTTT
d_gene: -; abundance: many; v_gene: TRBV20-1; j_gene: TRBJ1-2; CDR3aa: CSAVDTNYGYTF; CDR3nt: TGCAGTGCTGTAGACACCAACTATGGCTACACCTTC
d_gene: -; abundance: -; v_gene: TRBV7-9; j_gene: TRBJ2-7; CDR3aa: CASSLNPRTLFVEQYF; CDR3nt: TGTGCCAGCAGCTTAAATCCCCGGACCCTGTTTGTGGAGCAGTACTTC
d_gene: TRBD2; abundance: many; v_gene: TRBV7-6; j_gene: TRBJ2-7; CDR3aa: CASSLSGGGIYEQYF; CDR3nt: TGTGCCAGCAGCTTGTCTGGCGGGGGAATCTACGAGCAGTACTTC
d_gene: -; abundance: many; v_gene: TRBV29-1; j_gene: TRBJ2-3; CDR3aa: CSVGRMEGDTQYF; CDR3nt: TGCAGCGTCGGACGTATGGAGGGTGATACGCAGTATTTT
d_gene: -; abundance: -; v_gene: TRBV6-1; j_gene: TRBJ2-5; CDR3aa: CASTSTVGQETQYF; CDR3nt: TGTGCCAGCACCTCCACAGTAGGCCAAGAGACCCAGTACTTC
d_gene: TRBD2; abundance: few; v_gene: TRBV6-5; j_gene: TRBJ2-1; CDR3aa: CASINRAGGPYNEQFF; CDR3nt: TGTGCCAGCATCAATCGAGCGGGGGGACCCTACAATGAGCAGTTCTTC
d_gene: -; abundance: many; v_gene: TRBV21-1; j_gene: TRBJ2-3; CDR3aa: CASSKRAAGSGEDTQYF; CDR3nt: TGTGCCAGCAGCAAACGCGCGGCCGGATCGGGAGAAGATACGCAGTATTTT
d_gene: -; abundance: -; v_gene: TRBV27; j_gene: TRBJ1-2; CDR3aa: CASSFLGTANYGYTF; CDR3nt: TGTGCCAGCAGTTTTCTAGGGACTGCTAACTATGGCTACACCTTC
d_gene: -; abundance: many; v_gene: TRBV7-2; j_gene: TRBJ2-3; CDR3aa: CASSLQGIPTDTQYF; CDR3nt: TGTGCCAGCAGCTTGCAGGGGATCCCCACAGATACGCAGTATTTT
d_gene: -; abundance: -; v_gene: TRBV2; j_gene: TRBJ2-7; CDR3aa: CASSELWGPSYEQYF; CDR3nt: TGTGCCAGCAGTGAATTGTGGGGGCCTTCCTACGAGCAGTACTTC
d_gene: -; abundance: few; v_gene: TRBV7-6; j_gene: TRBJ2-1; CDR3aa: CASSFGGGGDYNEQFF; CDR3nt: TGTGCCAGCAGCTTCGGAGGGGGGGGAGACTACAATGAGCAGTTCTTC